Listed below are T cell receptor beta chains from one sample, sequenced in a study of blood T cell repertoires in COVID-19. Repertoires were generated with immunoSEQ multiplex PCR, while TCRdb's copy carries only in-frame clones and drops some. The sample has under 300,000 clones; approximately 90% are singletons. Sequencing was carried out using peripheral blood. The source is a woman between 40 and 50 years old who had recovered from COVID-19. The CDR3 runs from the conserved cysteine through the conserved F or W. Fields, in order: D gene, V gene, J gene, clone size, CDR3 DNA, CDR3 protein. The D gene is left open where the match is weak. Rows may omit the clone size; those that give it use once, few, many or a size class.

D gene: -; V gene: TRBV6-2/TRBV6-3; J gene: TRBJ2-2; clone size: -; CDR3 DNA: TGTGCCAGCAGTTATGCCCAGGGGCCGAACACCGGGGAGCTGTTTTTT; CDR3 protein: CASSYAQGPNTGELFF
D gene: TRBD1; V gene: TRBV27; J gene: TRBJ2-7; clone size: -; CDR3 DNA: TGTGCCAGCACCAAGGTCGGCGGACAGGAGTCCTACGAGCAGTACTTC; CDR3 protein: CASTKVGGQESYEQYF
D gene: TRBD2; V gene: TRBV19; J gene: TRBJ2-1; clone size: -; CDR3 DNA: TGTGCCAGTAGTAGCGTCCACGGGACTAGCGGTTTCTACAATGAGCAGTTCTTC; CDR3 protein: CASSSVHGTSGFYNEQFF
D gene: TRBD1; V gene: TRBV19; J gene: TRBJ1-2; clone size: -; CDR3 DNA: TGTGCCAGTAGTATACGGGGACAGGGGTCCTCATTGATGGGCTACACCTTC; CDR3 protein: CASSIRGQGSSLMGYTF
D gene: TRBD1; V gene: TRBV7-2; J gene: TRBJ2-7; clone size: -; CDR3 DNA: TGTGCCAGCAGCATCATCGGGACAGTCAGCTACGAGCAGTACTTC; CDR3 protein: CASSIIGTVSYEQYF
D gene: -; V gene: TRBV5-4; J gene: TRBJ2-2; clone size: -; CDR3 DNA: TGTGCCAGCGAGGCAAACACCGGGGAGCTGTTTTTT; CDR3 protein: CASEANTGELFF
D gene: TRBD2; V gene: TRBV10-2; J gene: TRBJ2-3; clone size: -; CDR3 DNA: TGCGCCAGCAGTGGTGGGCGACTAGCGGGGAACACAGATACGCAGTATTTT; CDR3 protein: CASSGGRLAGNTDTQYF
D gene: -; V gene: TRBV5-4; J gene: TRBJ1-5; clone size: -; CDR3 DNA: TGTGCCAGCAGCCCTTGGGGAGGGAGGGATCAGCCCCAGCATTTT; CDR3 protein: CASSPWGGRDQPQHF
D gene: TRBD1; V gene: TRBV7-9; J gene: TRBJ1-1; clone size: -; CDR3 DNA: TGTGCCAGCAGCGCCCAGACAGGGGGCCAGAACACTGAAGCTTTCTTT; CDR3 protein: CASSAQTGGQNTEAFF
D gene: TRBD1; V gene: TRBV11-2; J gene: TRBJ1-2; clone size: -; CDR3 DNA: TGTGCCAGCAGCCCGTGGGTGACAGGGTTACGGTATGGCTACACCTTC; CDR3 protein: CASSPWVTGLRYGYTF
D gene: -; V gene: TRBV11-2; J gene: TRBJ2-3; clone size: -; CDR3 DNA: TGTGCCAGCAGCTTAGCTGGCCGCCCCTCTAGCACAGATACGCAGTATTTT; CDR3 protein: CASSLAGRPSSTDTQYF
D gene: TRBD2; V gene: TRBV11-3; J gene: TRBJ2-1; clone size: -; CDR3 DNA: TGTGCCAGCACCCGGGGGAGGGTCGGGGATGAGCAGTTCTTC; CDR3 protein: CASTRGRVGDEQFF
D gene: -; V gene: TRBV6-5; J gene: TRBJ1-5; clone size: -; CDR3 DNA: TGTGCCAGCAGTTACTCGGGGGGGCTCCAGCATTTT; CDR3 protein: CASSYSGGLQHF
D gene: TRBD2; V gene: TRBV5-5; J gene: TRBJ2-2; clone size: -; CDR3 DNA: TGTGCCAGCAGCCTACGGACTAGCGGAACCGGGGAGCTGTTTTTT; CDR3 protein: CASSLRTSGTGELFF
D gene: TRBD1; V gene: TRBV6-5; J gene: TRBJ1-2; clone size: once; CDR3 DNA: TGTGCCAGCAGTTACTCGCGGCAGGGGGGCTATGGCTACACCTTC; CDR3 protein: CASSYSRQGGYGYTF
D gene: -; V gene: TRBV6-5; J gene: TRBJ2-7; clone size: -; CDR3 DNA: TGTGCCAGCAGTTACTCGAGAGGCCCCTACGAGCAGTACTTC; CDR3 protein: CASSYSRGPYEQYF
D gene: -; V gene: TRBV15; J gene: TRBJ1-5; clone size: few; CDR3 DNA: TGTGCCACCAGCAGAGATCTTGCCAGGGAGGGATTGCGGCCCCAGCATTTT; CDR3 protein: CATSRDLAREGLRPQHF
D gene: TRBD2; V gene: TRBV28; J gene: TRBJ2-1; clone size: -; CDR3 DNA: TGTGCCAGCAGGGGAGCGACGGGGACTAGACGAACGTATGAGCAGTTCTTC; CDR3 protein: CASRGATGTRRTYEQFF
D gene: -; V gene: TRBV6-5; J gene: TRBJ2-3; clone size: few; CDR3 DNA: TGTGCCAGCAGTAGCGGGCCCAGCCCAGATACGCAGTATTTT; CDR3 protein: CASSSGPSPDTQYF
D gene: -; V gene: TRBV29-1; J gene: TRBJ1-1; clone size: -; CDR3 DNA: TGCAGCGCTGTGACAGGTTGGGGGACTGAAGCTTTCTTT; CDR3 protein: CSAVTGWGTEAFF
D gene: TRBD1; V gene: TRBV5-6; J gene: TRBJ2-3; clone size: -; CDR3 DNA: TGTGCCAGCAGCTTGCCAACAGGGGCAGATACGCAGTATTTT; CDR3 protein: CASSLPTGADTQYF
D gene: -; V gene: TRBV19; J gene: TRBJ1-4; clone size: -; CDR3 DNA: TGTGCCAGTAGTCTCGTGACAGAAGGGGAAAAACTGTTTTTT; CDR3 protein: CASSLVTEGEKLFF
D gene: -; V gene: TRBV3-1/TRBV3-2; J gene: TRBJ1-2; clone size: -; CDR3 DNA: TGTGCCAGCAGCCAAGCCAACCGGGGCTACACCTTC; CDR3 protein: CASSQANRGYTF
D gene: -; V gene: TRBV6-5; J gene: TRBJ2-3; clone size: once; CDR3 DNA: TGTGCCAGCAGTAACCGACCCGAGGGGGCAGATACGCAGTATTTT; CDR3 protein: CASSNRPEGADTQYF
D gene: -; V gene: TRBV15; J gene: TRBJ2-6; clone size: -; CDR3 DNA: TGTGCCACCAGGTCAGGGGGGGCCAACGTCCTGACTTTC; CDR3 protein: CATRSGGANVLTF
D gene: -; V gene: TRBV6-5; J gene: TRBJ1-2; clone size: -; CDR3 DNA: TGTGCCAGCAGTCCCTACCAGGGTGGGTCCTATGGCTACACCTTC; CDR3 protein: CASSPYQGGSYGYTF
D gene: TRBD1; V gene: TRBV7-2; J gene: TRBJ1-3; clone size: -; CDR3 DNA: TGTGCCAGCAGCCCCGGACAGGGGTCCCTCCTTAGCTCTGGAAACACCATATATTTT; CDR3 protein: CASSPGQGSLLSSGNTIYF
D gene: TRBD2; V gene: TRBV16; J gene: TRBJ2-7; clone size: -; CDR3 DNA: TGTGCCAGCACCCCAAGAGCTAGCGGGTCCTACGAGCAGTACTTC; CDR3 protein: CASTPRASGSYEQYF
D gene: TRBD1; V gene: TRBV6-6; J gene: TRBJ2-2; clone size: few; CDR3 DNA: TGTGCCAGCAGTTACGTGGGGACAGGGGGTCCCGGGGAGCTGTTTTTT; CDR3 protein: CASSYVGTGGPGELFF
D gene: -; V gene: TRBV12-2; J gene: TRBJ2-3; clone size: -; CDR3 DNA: TGTGCAAGTCGCCCCTTCCCATGGGGACACACAGATACGCAGTATTTT; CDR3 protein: CASRPFPWGHTDTQYF
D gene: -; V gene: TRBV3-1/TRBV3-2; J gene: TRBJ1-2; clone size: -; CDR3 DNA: TGTGCCAGCAGCCTGCGGGGTGCTGGCTACACCTTC; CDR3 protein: CASSLRGAGYTF
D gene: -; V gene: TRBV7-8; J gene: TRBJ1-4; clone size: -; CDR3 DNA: TGTGCCAGCACCCCCCGGAAGGGGGGGGGTGAAAAACTGTTTTTT; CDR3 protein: CASTPRKGGGEKLFF
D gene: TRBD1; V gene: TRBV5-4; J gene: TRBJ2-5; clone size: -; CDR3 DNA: TGTGCCAGCAGCCCGGGACAGGGACGGGAGACCCAGTACTTC; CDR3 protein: CASSPGQGRETQYF
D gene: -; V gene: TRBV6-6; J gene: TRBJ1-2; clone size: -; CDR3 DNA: TGTGCCACTCGCCGGGACACTGGCTACACCTTC; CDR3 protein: CATRRDTGYTF
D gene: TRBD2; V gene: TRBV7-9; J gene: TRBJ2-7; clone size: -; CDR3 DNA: TGTGCCAGCAGCTTTGGTAGCGGGAGAATGTACGAGCAGTACTTC; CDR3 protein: CASSFGSGRMYEQYF
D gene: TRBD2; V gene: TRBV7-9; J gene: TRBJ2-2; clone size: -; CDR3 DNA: TGTGCCAGCAGCTTAAGCAGGCGTAGCGGGAGGCCCGGGGAGCTGTTTTTT; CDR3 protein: CASSLSRRSGRPGELFF
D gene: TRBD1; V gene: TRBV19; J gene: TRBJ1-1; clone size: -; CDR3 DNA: TGTGCCAGTAGTGCCAGCCGGGACAGGACAAACACTGAAGCTTTCTTT; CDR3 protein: CASSASRDRTNTEAFF
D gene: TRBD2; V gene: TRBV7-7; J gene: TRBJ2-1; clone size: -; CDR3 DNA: TGTGCTAGCAGCTTAGAGGCAGCCGGGACTAGCGGGGGCAATGAGCAGTTCTTC; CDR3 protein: CASSLEAAGTSGGNEQFF
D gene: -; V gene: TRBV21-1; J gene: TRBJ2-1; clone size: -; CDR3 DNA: TGTGCCAGCAGCAAAGGCCCGGAGGACAGGGGGAGGAGGGCCTCCTACAATGAGCAGTTCTTC; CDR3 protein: CASSKGPEDRGRRASYNEQFF
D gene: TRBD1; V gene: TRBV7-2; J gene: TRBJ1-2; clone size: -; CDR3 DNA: TGTGCCAGCAGCCCGGGACAGATTAACTATGGCTACACCTTC; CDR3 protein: CASSPGQINYGYTF
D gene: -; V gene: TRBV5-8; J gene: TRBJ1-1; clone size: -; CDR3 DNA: TGTGCCAGCAGCTTGGCCTGGGGGAGGACGAGGAACACTGAAGCTTTCTTT; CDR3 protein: CASSLAWGRTRNTEAFF
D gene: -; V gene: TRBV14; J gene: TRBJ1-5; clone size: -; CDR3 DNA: TGTGCCAGCAGCCAAGTTCGGGGAGGCCCCCAGCATTTT; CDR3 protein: CASSQVRGGPQHF
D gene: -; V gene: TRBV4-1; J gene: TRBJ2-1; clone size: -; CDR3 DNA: TGCGCCAGCAGCCAAGTGGTCGGTAATGAGCAGTTCTTC; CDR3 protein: CASSQVVGNEQFF
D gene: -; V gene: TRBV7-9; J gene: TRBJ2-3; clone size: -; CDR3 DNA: TGTGCCAGCAGCCCAGGGGACGGTCGATGGACAGATACGCAGTATTTT; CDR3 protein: CASSPGDGRWTDTQYF
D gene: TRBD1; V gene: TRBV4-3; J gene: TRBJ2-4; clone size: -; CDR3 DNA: TGCGCCAGCAGCCAGGGGACAGCCGAAAACATTCAGTACTTC; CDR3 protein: CASSQGTAENIQYF
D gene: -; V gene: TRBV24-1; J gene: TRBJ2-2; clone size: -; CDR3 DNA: TGTGCCACCAGTCCAGGGGTCACCGGGGAGCTGTTTTTT; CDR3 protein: CATSPGVTGELFF
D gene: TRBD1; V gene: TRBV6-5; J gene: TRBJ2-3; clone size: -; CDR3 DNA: TGTGCCAGCAGCCCAGGGGGATTTGGCACAGATACGCAGTATTTT; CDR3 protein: CASSPGGFGTDTQYF
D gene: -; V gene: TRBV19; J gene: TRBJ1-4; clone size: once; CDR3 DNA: TGTGCCAGTAGTATGGGGGGAGCAACTAATGAAAAACTGTTTTTT; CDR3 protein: CASSMGGATNEKLFF
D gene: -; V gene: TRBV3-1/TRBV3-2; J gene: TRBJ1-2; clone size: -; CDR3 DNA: TGTGCCAGCAGCCACGCCAGGGTTTCGGCCTTC; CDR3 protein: CASSHARVSAF
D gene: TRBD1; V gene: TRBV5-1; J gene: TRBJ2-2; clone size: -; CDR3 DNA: TGCGCCAGCAGCTGGACCGGGACAGGGGCCGGGGAGCTGTTTTTT; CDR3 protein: CASSWTGTGAGELFF
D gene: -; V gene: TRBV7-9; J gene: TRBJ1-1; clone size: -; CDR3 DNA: TGTGCCAGCAGCTTGGGACTAGAAGCTTTCTTT; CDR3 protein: CASSLGLEAFF
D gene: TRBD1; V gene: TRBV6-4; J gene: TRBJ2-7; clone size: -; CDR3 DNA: TGTGCCAGCAGATCGACAGGGTCCTACGAGCAGTACTTC; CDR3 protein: CASRSTGSYEQYF
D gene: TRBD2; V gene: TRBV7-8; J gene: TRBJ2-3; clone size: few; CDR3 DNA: TGTGCCAGCAGCCCGGGGACTAGCGGGGAGAACTTT; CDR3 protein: CASSPGTSGENF
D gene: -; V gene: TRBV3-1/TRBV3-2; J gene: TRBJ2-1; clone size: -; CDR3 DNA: TGTGCCAGCAGCCAAGGGGCTAAGCAGTTCTTC; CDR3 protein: CASSQGAKQFF
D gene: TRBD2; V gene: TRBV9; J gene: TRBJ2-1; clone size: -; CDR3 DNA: TGTGCCAGCAGCGTATTCCTGGCGGGGGGAGGGGAATACAATGAGCAGTTCTTC; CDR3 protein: CASSVFLAGGGEYNEQFF
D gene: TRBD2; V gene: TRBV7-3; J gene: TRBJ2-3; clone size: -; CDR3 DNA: TGTGCCAGCAGCTCGGTGGGTAGCGGGAGTCGGACAGATACGCAGTATTTT; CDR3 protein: CASSSVGSGSRTDTQYF